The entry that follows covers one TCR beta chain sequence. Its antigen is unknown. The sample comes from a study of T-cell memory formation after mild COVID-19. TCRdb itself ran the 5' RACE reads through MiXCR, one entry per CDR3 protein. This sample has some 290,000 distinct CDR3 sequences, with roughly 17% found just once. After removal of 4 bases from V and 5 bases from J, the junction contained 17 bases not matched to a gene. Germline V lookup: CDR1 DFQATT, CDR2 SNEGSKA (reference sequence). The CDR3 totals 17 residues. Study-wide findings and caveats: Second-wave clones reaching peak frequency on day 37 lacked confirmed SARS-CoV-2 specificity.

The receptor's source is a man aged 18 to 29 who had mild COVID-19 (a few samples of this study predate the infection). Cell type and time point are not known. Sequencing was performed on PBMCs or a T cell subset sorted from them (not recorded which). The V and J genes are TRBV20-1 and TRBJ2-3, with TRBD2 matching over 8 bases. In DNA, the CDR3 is TGCAGTGCTACTCGTCTCCGCCGGGGGGGCGGGAGAGATACGCAGTATTTT. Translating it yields CSATRLRRGGGRDTQYF.